The present T cell receptor (beta chain) was sequenced within a study of blood T cell repertoires in COVID-19. Background on the study: Material from acute and convalescent COVID-19 was sourced from the United States, Italy and Spain. Sources were T cells, B-cell-depleted T cells, or PBMCs; the material itself was cDNA or gDNA.

The junction had 2 bases not matched to a gene; V was cut back by 6 bases and J by 1 base. Germline V CDR1 and CDR2: LNHDA, SQIVND (reference sequence). This CDR3 contains 13 residues. Methods used by the authors: The authors estimated nucleated cell counts from reference gene primer amplification. Here immunoSEQ multiplex PCR was the method, and the copy in TCRdb shows in-frame clones only, minus some. The V and J calls and clone size were taken over from that table, and D and trimming were inferred from the DNA. The sample includes about 40,000 clones, 70% to 90% of them seen just once. Sequencing input: peripheral blood. The clonotype was recovered from a man in his forties with active COVID-19. The V gene is TRBV19, the J gene TRBJ1-1, with TRBD1 matching over 7 bases. CDR3 region: CASSYRGNTEAFF. The DNA of the CDR3 is TGTGCCAGTAGCTACAGGGGGAACACTGAAGCTTTCTTT.